Below are 15 T cell receptor beta chains sequenced from a single sample in a study of early T cells in non-severe SARS-CoV-2 infection. TCRdb independently ran MiXCR on the 5' RACE reads; one entry per CDR3 protein. The sample carries under 70,000 distinct CDR3 sequences, 11% recorded once. Sequencing was performed on whole blood. The origin of the receptors is an adult who was a healthcare worker with PCR-confirmed SARS-CoV-2 infection or an uninfected control (not recorded which).

This clonotype showed up many times. The chain links TRBV5-6 to TRBJ2-1, with unresolved D. The V gene lost 0 bases and the J gene lost 7 bases, with 20 bases spanning the gap. Per the germline V gene, CDR1 is SGHDT and CDR2 is YYEEEE. CDR3 size: 17 residues. CDR3 region: CASSLGLRAPSKNEQFF. The CDR3 region has the DNA TGTGCCAGCAGCTTGGGACTCCGCGCCCCAAGCAAGAATGAGCAGTTCTTC.

The sample holds many counts of this clonotype. V gene TRBV2 combines with J gene TRBJ1-2; 9 bases agree with TRBD1. CDR1 is SNHLY, CDR2 FYNNEI, per germline. The CDR3 spans 15 residues. The ends lost 5 bases at V and 1 base at J; junction bases unmatched: 5. The CDR3 loop is CASSQTGQGNYGYTF. The DNA for the CDR3 is TGTGCCAGCAGTCAGACGGGACAGGGTAACTATGGCTACACCTTC.

This clonotype was detected many times. The gene calls are TRBV21-1 and TRBJ2-6; the table's TRBD1 call for D was not verified on the DNA. TRBV21-1 is a recognized pseudogene. The length of the CDR3 is 15 residues. CDR3 nucleotide sequence: TGTGCCAGCCCACAGGGGTCCTCTGGGGCCAACGTCCTGACTTTC. Translated: CASPQGSSGANVLTF.

This clonotype occurred many times. V and J are TRBV29-1 and TRBJ2-3; TRBD1 is a possible D gene (6 bases). This CDR3 spans 13 amino acids. Germline V gives CDR1 SQVTM, CDR2 ANQGSEA. Trimming stripped 8 bases from V and 5 bases from J, with 17 bases between. The CDR3 region has the DNA TGCAGCTACAGGGTTCGAATTGGAGATACGCAGTATTTT. Protein sequence: CSYRVRIGDTQYF.

The table lists this clonotype with many counts. This chain connects TRBV7-9 to TRBJ2-3; 9 bases line up with TRBD2. The CDR3 runs to 18 residues. Germline V CDR1 and CDR2: SEHNR, FQNEAQ (reference sequence). J gave up 4 bases and V 5 bases, and 16 bases lay outside the gene matches. CDR3 region: CASSADLGSGRGADTQYF. For the CDR3, the DNA is TGTGCCAGCAGCGCCGATTTGGGTAGCGGGAGAGGCGCAGATACGCAGTATTTT.

In this sample, this clonotype turned up many times. This chain uses TRBV12-3 or TRBV12-4 with TRBJ2-1, with D perhaps assigned TRBD1 or TRBD2 (5 bases each). Trimming pared 3 bases from V and 0 bases from J, leaving 18 bases between. The CDR3 consists of 18 residues. CDR3 sequence reads: CASSLFFLGDRSYNEQFF. The CDR3 bases are TGTGCCAGCAGTTTGTTTTTCCTGGGGGACCGCTCCTACAATGAGCAGTTCTTC.

This clonotype was counted ten times or more. The J gene is TRBJ1-6, the V gene TRBV7-3, with D perhaps TRBD1 (6 bases). Germline-derived CDR1 and CDR2 are SGHTA and FQGTGA. Trimming left V 6 bases short and J 12 bases short, with 15 bases between. CDR3 size: 13 residues. CDR3 sequence: CASSPGQLRPLHF. CDR3 DNA sequence: TGTGCCAGCAGTCCCGGACAGCTGAGACCCCTCCACTTT.

This chain uses TRBV29-1 with TRBJ1-1; TRBD1 agrees at 8 bases. This CDR3 is 12 amino acids long. Germline V gene sequence: CDR1 SQVTM, CDR2 ANQGSEA. The junction had 4 bases not matched to a gene; V was cut back by 6 bases and J by 4 bases. The CDR3 is CSVLQGGTEAFF. CDR3 bases: TGCAGCGTGTTACAGGGGGGCACTGAAGCTTTCTTT.

This clonotype was detected a few times. The chain combines TRBV7-9 with TRBJ1-3; no definite D call. The germline CDR1 and CDR2 sequences are SEHNR and FQNEAQ (reference sequence). V dropped 4 bases and J dropped 5 bases, with 21 bases sitting between them. The CDR3 sequence is 17 residues long. CDR3 sequence: CASSSYSRASTRNTIYF. The CDR3 DNA reads TGTGCCAGCAGCTCTTACTCAAGGGCCTCGACCCGAAACACCATATATTTT.

This chain joins TRBV6-4 and TRBJ1-1; 7 nucleotides match TRBD1. The CDR3 runs 15 residues. The trim removed 6 bases at V and 0 bases at J, leaving 7 bases unmatched. CDR1 is MRHNA, CDR2 SNTAGT, per germline. CDR3 in amino acids: CASRPTGEVNTEAFF. The DNA for the CDR3 is TGTGCCAGCAGACCAACAGGGGAGGTGAACACTGAAGCTTTCTTT.

This clonotype was observed at least ten times. The chain carries TRBV6-4 and TRBJ2-3; 7 positions agree with TRBD2. J lost 4 bases, V lost 5 bases, and 9 bases had no gene match. The CDR3 spans 15 residues. The germline V gene encodes CDR1 MRHNA and CDR2 SNTAGT. The CDR3 loop is CASSSLAGASDTQYF. The CDR3 DNA follows: TGTGCCAGCAGTTCACTGGCGGGAGCGTCAGATACGCAGTATTTT.

J is TRBJ2-3 and V is TRBV6-1; 7 bases are shared with TRBD2. The CDR3 totals 16 residues. CDR1 and CDR2 from the germline V gene are MNHNS and SASEGT. Trimming cost V 5 bases and J 5 bases; bases outside gene matches: 13. For the CDR3, the DNA is TGTGCCAGCAGTAAGTCTGGCGGGGGTCCGGGAGATACGCAGTATTTT. It encodes CASSKSGGGPGDTQYF.

This clonotype showed up just a few times. The chain has TRBV5-5 and TRBJ2-7; D ambiguous. Germline CDR1 and CDR2: SGHKS and YYEKEE (reference sequence). This CDR3 contains 16 residues. V was shortened by 0 bases and J by 1 base, with 14 bases between the two germline ends. The CDR3 DNA reads TGTGCCAGCAGCTTGGGAGCCGGCACACAATCCTACGAGCAGTACTTC. As protein: CASSLGAGTQSYEQYF.

V gene TRBV29-1 combines with J gene TRBJ2-7; 7 bases line up with TRBD1. The CDR3 sequence is 13 residues long. V lost 4 bases and J lost 0; bases outside the gene matches: 3. CDR1 SQVTM and CDR2 ANQGSEA come from the germline V gene. CDR3 sequence reads: CSVVGTDSYEQYF. CDR3 nucleotides: TGCAGCGTTGTTGGGACAGACTCCTACGAGCAGTACTTC.

As for this clonotype: A read error may explain this, as a much larger clone is one base away. CDR3 protein: CSVGVFNEQFF. CDR3 coding DNA: TGCAGCGTTGGCGTGTTCAATGAGCAGTTCTTC. The V and J genes are TRBV29-1 and TRBJ2-1; no firm D call. V dropped 4 bases and J dropped 6 bases, with 7 bases sitting between them. Germline assignment: CDR1 SQVTM and CDR2 ANQGSEA. This CDR3 spans 11 amino acids.